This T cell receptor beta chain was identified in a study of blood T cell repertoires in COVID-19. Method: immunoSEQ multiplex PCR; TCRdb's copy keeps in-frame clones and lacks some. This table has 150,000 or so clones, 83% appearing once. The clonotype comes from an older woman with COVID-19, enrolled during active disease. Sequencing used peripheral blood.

The DNA for the CDR3 is TGTGCCAGCAGTTATGGGCTCAGCTCCTACAATGAGCAGTTCTTC. Protein: CASSYGLSSYNEQFF. V is TRBV6-5 and J is TRBJ2-1, with D unclear. Germline loops: CDR1 MNHEY, CDR2 SVGAGI. The V end lost 3 bases, the J end lost 0 bases, and 9 bases lay between the germline ends. The CDR3 length is 15 residues.